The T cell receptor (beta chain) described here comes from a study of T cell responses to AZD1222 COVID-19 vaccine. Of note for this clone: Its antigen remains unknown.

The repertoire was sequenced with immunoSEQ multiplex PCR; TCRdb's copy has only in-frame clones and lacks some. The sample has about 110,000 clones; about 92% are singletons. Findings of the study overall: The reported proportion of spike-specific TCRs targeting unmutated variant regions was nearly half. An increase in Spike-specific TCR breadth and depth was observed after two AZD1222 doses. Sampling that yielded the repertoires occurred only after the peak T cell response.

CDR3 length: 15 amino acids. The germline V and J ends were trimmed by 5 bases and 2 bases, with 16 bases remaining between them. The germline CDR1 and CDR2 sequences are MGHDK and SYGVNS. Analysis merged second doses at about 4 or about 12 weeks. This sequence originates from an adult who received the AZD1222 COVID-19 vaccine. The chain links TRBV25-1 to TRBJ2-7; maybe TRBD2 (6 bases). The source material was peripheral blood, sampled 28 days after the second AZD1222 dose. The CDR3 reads CASSFRGTEPYEQYF. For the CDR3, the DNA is TGTGCCAGCAGTTTCCGGGGGACGGAACCCTACGAGCAGTACTTC.